This T cell receptor delta chain comes out of a study of gamma-delta T cells after stem cell transplantation (dated by TCRdb to the mid-2010s). Based on its abundance in the sample, this clone is hyperexpanded (1% or more). Its binding antigen is unknown. The input lacks base qualities; no much larger clone sits a single base away. Different DNA sequences within this sample yield the same CDR3. The library came from RT-PCR. Sequencing was performed on an Illumina MiSeq. After TCRdb called clones again from the public reads with CATT, rows with identical DNA were merged. The sample has hundreds of delta-chain clones on record, almost 5% of them singletons. Clones ranked in the top ten supply 65% to 75% of the sample. V was cut back by 0 bases and J by 4 bases, leaving a gap of 39 bases between them. The germline V gene yields TSWWSYY for CDR1 and QGS for CDR2. From the cysteine up to the phenylalanine, the CDR3 has a length of 24 residues. Only the CDR3 portion is preserved as DNA: 72 bases, with reading frame beginning at the first base.

Sequencing was carried out using gamma-delta T cells. This chain is built from TRDV1 and TRDJ1; TRDD3 is possibly the D segment (9 matching bases). The source is a human donor. It is not recorded whose cells these are; they may come from a transplant donor. The DNA sequence is as follows: TGTGCTCTTGGGGAACTTTCCCATGGCCTTCCTATATGGGGGATAGTCTTTATAGGCGATAAACTCATCTTT. It translates to CALGELSHGLPIWGIVFIGDKLIF.